These T cell receptor beta chains were read from a single sample in a study of blood T cell repertoires in COVID-19. Measured with immunoSEQ multiplex PCR; TCRdb has only the in-frame clones, and not every one. The sample has around 250,000 clones, around 83% seen once; the top ten hold 6.6%. The sample consisted of PBMCs or T cells enriched from blood (not recorded which). The origin of the receptors is a woman aged 45-65 years who had been exposed to COVID-19. The CDR3 runs from the conserved cysteine through the conserved F or W.

v_gene	j_gene	CDR3aa
TRBV7-8	TRBJ2-2	CASSPFRQGNLFF
TRBV6-5	TRBJ1-2	CASKGTVYGYTF
TRBV6-2/TRBV6-3	TRBJ1-2	CASSYQNNYGYTF
TRBV28	TRBJ1-3	CASSSQGLLASGNTIYF
TRBV19	TRBJ1-6	CASRPGQGSGPLHF
TRBV7-2	TRBJ2-7	CASSSSGQAIYEQYF
TRBV19	TRBJ1-5	CASSPTGGEQPQHF
TRBV29-1	TRBJ1-1	CSVRRESGTEAFF
TRBV29-1	TRBJ1-1	CSVPGQGAAEAFF
TRBV19	TRBJ1-5	CASSIFGVQPQHF
TRBV24-1	TRBJ2-5	CATSDFRAGDVETQYF
TRBV7-8	TRBJ2-1	CASSSRAAGGLDEQFF
TRBV14	TRBJ1-1	CASSPRGGANTEAFF
TRBV5-8	TRBJ1-5	CASSRQGNQPQHF
TRBV6-5	TRBJ2-5	CASTGSGSLQETQYF
TRBV6-2/TRBV6-3	TRBJ1-6	CASSQRPDSNSPLHF
TRBV7-3	TRBJ2-1	CASSRPTSGGSPYSYNEQFF
TRBV5-4	TRBJ2-7	CASSSTSGVYEQYF
TRBV10-1	TRBJ1-1	CASSDGSLLGTEAFF
TRBV5-6	TRBJ1-1	CASSLQGMNTEAFF
TRBV9	TRBJ1-2	CASSAGETNYGYTF
TRBV7-9	TRBJ1-6	CASSFTLQGGRNSPLHF
TRBV2	TRBJ2-1	CASSEPRGEQFF
TRBV30	TRBJ1-1	CAWSVQAGTEAFF
TRBV13	TRBJ1-1	CASSAIRDRGPNTEAFF
TRBV19	TRBJ1-1	CASSFGTGNTEAFF
TRBV6-5	TRBJ1-1	CASTLNRAWSTEAFF
TRBV4-3	TRBJ2-3	CASSQGSSGDTQYF
TRBV10-2	TRBJ1-1	CASRGAENTEAFF
TRBV4-3	TRBJ1-5	CASSPGHYNQPQHF
TRBV21-1	TRBJ2-6	CASSTHRLTGANVLTF
TRBV7-8	TRBJ2-2	CASSLGAGGRTGELFF
TRBV23-1	TRBJ2-7	CASNGPYEQYF
TRBV4-3	TRBJ1-4	CASSQDWLKEKLFF
TRBV5-4	TRBJ1-1	CASSSETGGTEAFF
TRBV28	TRBJ1-1	CASITGGEILGAFF
TRBV5-1	TRBJ2-7	CASSRLAGEGEQYF
TRBV2	TRBJ2-4	CASRELEIQYF
TRBV4-1	TRBJ2-7	CASSQDRRAGANEQYF
TRBV3-1/TRBV3-2	TRBJ1-6	CASSQVWRSSGDSPLHF
TRBV19	TRBJ2-1	CASSVAGVWEQFF
TRBV7-2	TRBJ1-1	CASSLIGQGRDTEAFF
TRBV5-1	TRBJ2-1	CASSLPDPGLGNEQFF
TRBV13	TRBJ2-5	CASSPDDRVKTQYF
TRBV5-1	TRBJ2-5	CASSLGQGETQYF
TRBV6-1	TRBJ2-7	CASSEPGIEQYF
TRBV6-5	TRBJ2-7	CASSYPTGDYEQYF
TRBV6-1	TRBJ1-6	CASSEARDNTPLHF
TRBV5-8	TRBJ1-1	CASSLGRGSLGAFF
TRBV5-5	TRBJ1-5	CASSLQGAQPQHF
TRBV5-4	TRBJ2-2	CASSRWGQKTGELFF
TRBV2	TRBJ1-5	CASSGGQVRQPQHF
TRBV7-9	TRBJ1-2	CASSLALTGSYYGYTF
TRBV7-6	TRBJ2-7	CASSLERTGFHEQYF